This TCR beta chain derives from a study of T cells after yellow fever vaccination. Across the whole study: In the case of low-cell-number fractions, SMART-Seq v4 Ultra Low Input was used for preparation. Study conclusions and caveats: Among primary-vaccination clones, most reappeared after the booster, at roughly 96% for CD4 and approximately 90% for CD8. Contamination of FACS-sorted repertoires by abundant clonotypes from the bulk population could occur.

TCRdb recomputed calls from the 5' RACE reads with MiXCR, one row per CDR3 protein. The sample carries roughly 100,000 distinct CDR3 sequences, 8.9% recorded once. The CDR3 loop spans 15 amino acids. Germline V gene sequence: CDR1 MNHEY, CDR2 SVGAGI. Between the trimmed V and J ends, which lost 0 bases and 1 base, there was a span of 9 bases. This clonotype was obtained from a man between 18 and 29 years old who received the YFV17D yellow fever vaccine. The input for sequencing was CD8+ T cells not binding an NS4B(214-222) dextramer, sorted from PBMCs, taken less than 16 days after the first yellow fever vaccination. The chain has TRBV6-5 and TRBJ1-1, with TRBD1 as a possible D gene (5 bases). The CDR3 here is CASSYSPGSNTEAFF. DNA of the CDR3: TGTGCCAGCAGTTACTCCCCAGGGTCGAACACTGAAGCTTTCTTT.